What follows is one TCR beta chain and its context. This clonotype was detected a few times. This receptor's antigen is unknown. No base qualities exist here, and no much larger clone lies one base off it. The sample comes from a study of identical twins listed by TCRdb under 2016. The study in broad terms: The study deep-sequenced TCR alpha and beta repertoires from monozygotic twins, unrelated adults of various ages and cord blood to test whether fetal clonotypes persist. Replicate twin experiments were performed at different times using different library preparation protocols to rule out contamination. Results the study describes overall, beyond this receptor: Invariant T cells such as MAIT and iNKT could partly confound zero-insertion analyses, although diverse VJ usage argued against such confounding for most clonotypes. Conclusions relied on cross-sectional statistical analysis, since the same donors could not be followed over many years. In monozygotic twins, recombination models systematically underestimated out-of-frame TCR alpha sharing, but the models matched the sharing seen between unrelated individuals. Fewer insertions were carried by abundant cord blood beta clonotypes, a similar but weaker trend appeared in young adult naive repertoires, and no such trend appeared in memory repertoires. Compared with coincidental sharing between unrelated individuals, out-of-frame TCR alpha sequences shared between twins showed an excess of sequences with low generation probability. In beta out-of-frame sequences, excess twin sharing was weaker, because having fewer shared sequences lowered the signal-to-noise ratio.

All donors were healthy Caucasians. Three pairs of female monozygotic twins, all aged 18 to 29 years, were included in the twin cohort. Positive isolation kits from Invitrogen were used to isolate the CD4+ and CD8+ T cell populations. Trimming removed 1 base from V and 4 bases from J, leaving 13 bases between the germline ends. The CDR3 measures 16 amino acids from cysteine to phenylalanine. Solely the CDR3 DNA is kept, with 48 bases framed from the first base. CDR1 and CDR2 (SEHNR, FQNEAQ) derive from the germline V gene (reference sequence). Libraries were prepared through 5' RACE. The listed sequencing device is Illumina HiSeq 2000. Template switching introduced a universal primer binding site; the final cDNA contained a unique molecular identifier, enabling accurate counting of TCR cDNA molecules. Specific primers in the conserved constant-segment region were used to synthesize first-strand cDNA for the TCR alpha and beta chains. To control for contamination, every cDNA library carried two barcodes: a SMART-Mk sample barcode plus Illumina barcodes. TruSeq adapter sequences along with Illumina sample barcodes were introduced in two successive PCR steps. The Illumina HiSeq platform was used with custom primers to sequence TCR alpha and beta cDNA libraries. The authors' analysis ran thus. Raw reads were processed with MiGEC to extract unique molecular identifiers, and MiXCR was used to determine CDR3 positions. Recombination models were inferred per individual with the repgenHMM and IGoR tools using an EM algorithm. Shared clonotypes were analyzed with the tcR package in R, and sharing was normalized by the product of cloneset sizes. To study raw recombination without the effects of thymic and clonal selection, out-of-frame nonproductive sequences were analyzed. Starting from the raw public reads, TCRdb applied fastp trimming at Q25, assembled clones with MiXCR and retained in-frame beta chains. CDR3 protein sequences are deduplicated, and each keeps its most common genes and DNA. These V and J calls originate from TCRdb's pipeline instead of the authors' own analysis. This sample lists a few hundred thousand distinct CDR3 sequences; about 8.5% were detected once. 2.5% to 3.5% of the sample rests with the top ten.

These records were also assigned to another study, of yellow fever vaccine responses in identical twins. The second study's authors report: The T cell response to vaccination in identical twins was reported by the authors to appear partly convergent and partly personalized. In the study, vaccine-responding T cell clones were precisely tracked in identical twins.

Sequencing was done on a sample of CD8+ T cells sorted from blood. The chain is encoded by TRBV7-9 joined to TRBJ2-2; the D segment may tentatively be TRBD1 or TRBD2, each giving 6 matched bases. This sequence was found in a woman under 30 in good health. DNA sequence: TGTGCCAGCAGCTTAGAACAGGGAGGCGCCACCGGGGAGCTGTTTTTT. This yields the protein CASSLEQGGATGELFF.